This is a list of T cell receptor beta chains from one sample in a study of blood T cell repertoires in COVID-19. Clones were sequenced by immunoSEQ multiplex PCR, and TCRdb holds only the in-frame ones, with some missing. The sample has around 300,000 clones, around 90% seen once. Sequences were obtained from peripheral blood. These receptors all come from a woman in her thirties or forties who had recovered from COVID-19. Both conserved end residues are part of each CDR3. The order of the fields is V gene, J gene, D gene, clone size, CDR3 protein, CDR3 DNA. A D gene is named only where the DNA matches it firmly. Size values are once, few and many counts, or a class for expanded clones, and some rows have none.

>TRBV13|TRBJ2-3|NA|few
CASRPQGDTQYF
TGTGCCAGCAGACCCCAGGGGGATACGCAGTATTTT
>TRBV5-5|TRBJ2-2|NA|NA
CASSLNVGQYTGELFF
TGTGCCAGCAGCCTCAATGTAGGACAGTACACCGGGGAGCTGTTTTTT
>TRBV25-1|TRBJ2-2|NA|NA
CASSEWPSNTGELFF
TGTGCCAGCAGTGAATGGCCAAGTAACACCGGGGAGCTGTTTTTT
>TRBV30|TRBJ2-1|NA|once
CAWSDRAPYNEQFF
TGTGCCTGGAGTGACAGGGCCCCTTACAATGAGCAGTTCTTC
>TRBV7-9|TRBJ2-7|TRBD2|NA
CASSSGAAGVSEQYF
TGTGCCAGCAGCTCGGGGGCAGCGGGAGTATCCGAGCAGTACTTC
>TRBV5-1|TRBJ2-7|TRBD2|NA
CASSLGPRFGTSDYEQYF
TGCGCCAGCAGCTTGGGGCCCCGTTTCGGGACTAGCGACTACGAGCAGTACTTC
>TRBV5-1|TRBJ2-3|TRBD2|NA
CASSLGAGVDTQYF
TGCGCCAGCAGCTTGGGAGCGGGAGTAGATACGCAGTATTTT
>TRBV7-3|TRBJ2-3|NA|NA
CASGMDSDVGTQYF
TGTGCCAGCGGGATGGACAGTGACGTTGGTACGCAGTATTTT
>TRBV5-6|TRBJ1-6|TRBD1|NA
CASSWDRAYSPLHF
TGTGCCAGCAGCTGGGACAGAGCTTATTCACCCCTCCACTTT
>TRBV11-3|TRBJ2-1|NA|NA
CASRVAGLSYNEQFF
TGTGCCAGCAGGGTAGCCGGCCTCTCCTACAATGAGCAGTTCTTC
>TRBV1|TRBJ2-7|NA|NA
CTSSQGVAANYEQYF
TGCACCAGCAGCCAAGGCGTAGCGGCAAACTACGAGCAGTACTTC
>TRBV19|TRBJ2-7|TRBD1|once
CASSTTGGSYEQYF
TGTGCCAGTAGTACGACAGGGGGCAGCTACGAGCAGTACTTC
>TRBV5-1|TRBJ2-5|NA|NA
CASSRGGGLEETQYF
TGCGCCAGCAGCCGGGGTGGGGGCCTCGAAGAGACCCAGTACTTC
>TRBV2|TRBJ2-2|NA|NA
CASGLSNTGELFF
TGTGCCAGCGGACTCTCGAACACCGGGGAGCTGTTTTTT
>TRBV7-2|TRBJ2-7|NA|NA
CASRPEGGGSWVEQYF
TGTGCCAGCAGACCAGAGGGGGGCGGGAGTTGGGTCGAGCAGTACTTC
>TRBV5-1|TRBJ2-1|NA|NA
CASSLAQGSLDEQFF
TGCGCCAGCAGCTTGGCCCAGGGAAGTTTGGATGAGCAGTTCTTC
>TRBV18|TRBJ2-3|TRBD1|NA
CASSPGTGASDTQYF
TGTGCCAGCTCACCAGGGACAGGGGCCTCAGATACGCAGTATTTT